The rows below give T cell receptor beta chains drawn from one sample of a study of quantifying T cell responses using KT2 cells. Each CDR3 protein gets one entry after TCRdb re-called the UMI-ligation and nested PCR reads with MiXCR. The sample has approximately 57,000 distinct CDR3 sequences, 10% to 15% seen once. Sequencing was carried out using PBMCs spiked with cells of the T cell clone KT2. The source is a human donor. The CDR3 runs from the conserved cysteine through the conserved F or W. A D gene is named only where the DNA matches it firmly. Clone size, where shown, is once, few, many, or a class for clones that have expanded.

d_call	j_call	v_call	clone_size	cdr3_nt	cdr3_aa
NA	TRBJ2-5	TRBV12-3/TRBV12-4	NA	TGTGCCAGCAGCCCCCAGGGGGGCGGGGAGACCCAGTACTTC	CASSPQGGGETQYF
NA	TRBJ2-3	TRBV24-1	few	TGTGCCACCAGTGAATCATTCACAGATACGCAGTATTTT	CATSESFTDTQYF
TRBD1	TRBJ1-5	TRBV20-1	many	TGCAGTGCTACCGGGACAGAGCGTGGTCAGCCCCAGCATTTT	CSATGTERGQPQHF
NA	TRBJ1-5	TRBV5-6	NA	TGTGCCAGCAGCTTCCGGCAGACGAAGACCCAGCATTTT	CASSFRQTKTQHF
TRBD1	TRBJ2-2	TRBV27	few	TGTGCCAGTATCAGACAGGGGCCTAGTTGGAGTTCCGGGGAGCTGTTTTTT	CASIRQGPSWSSGELFF
TRBD1	TRBJ1-1	TRBV11-2	many	TGTGCCAGCAGCCCACTGACAGGGTACCTTGAAGCTTTCTTT	CASSPLTGYLEAFF
TRBD1	TRBJ2-2	TRBV5-4	few	TGTGCCAGCAGCTCCGGACAGGGGAATACCGGGGAGCTGTTTTTT	CASSSGQGNTGELFF
NA	TRBJ2-1	TRBV12-3/TRBV12-4	many	TGTGCCAGCAGACCCGGACTAATTTACAATGAGCAGTTCTTC	CASRPGLIYNEQFF
NA	TRBJ2-1	TRBV5-1	many	TGCGCCAGCAGCTTGCGGGGCCCTGAGCAGTTCTTC	CASSLRGPEQFF
TRBD2	TRBJ2-1	TRBV6-6	NA	TGTGCCAGCAGCCCACGGACTAGCGGGGGGAAATACAATGAGCAGTTCTTC	CASSPRTSGGKYNEQFF
NA	TRBJ1-6	TRBV3-1	many	TGTGCCAGCAGCCAAGTTGCACTCCTCATCAATTCACCCCTCCACTTT	CASSQVALLINSPLHF
NA	TRBJ1-1	TRBV29-1	many	TGCAGCGTTTCTGGATGGGCCACTGAAGCTTTCTTT	CSVSGWATEAFF
NA	TRBJ1-2	TRBV2	NA	TGTGCCAGCAGTGAATCGCCCATCTATGGCTACACCTTC	CASSESPIYGYTF
NA	TRBJ1-2	TRBV6-2/TRBV6-3	NA	TGTGCCAGCAGGCGCGCCGGGATAAGCAATTCTGGCTACACCTTC	CASRRAGISNSGYTF
NA	TRBJ2-1	TRBV12-3/TRBV12-4	many	TGTGCCAGCAGTGGACAGAGCTCCTACAATGAGCAGTTCTTC	CASSGQSSYNEQFF
NA	TRBJ2-3	TRBV11-3	few	TGTGCCAGCAGCTTAGAGACTAGACCGGGCACAGATACGCAGTATTTT	CASSLETRPGTDTQYF
TRBD2	TRBJ2-3	TRBV7-2	few	TGTGCCAGCAGCCTGTTTTCGCGGGAGTCCACAGATACGCAGTATTTT	CASSLFSRESTDTQYF
NA	TRBJ1-5	TRBV12-3/TRBV12-4	many	TGTGCCAGCAGCCGCGGTCCTAGCAATCAGCCCCAGCATTTT	CASSRGPSNQPQHF
NA	TRBJ2-1	TRBV3-1	many	TGTGCCAGCAGCCCCAAGCGGGGCAGGGGTGGCAATGAGCAGTTCTTC	CASSPKRGRGGNEQFF
TRBD1	TRBJ1-2	TRBV12-3/TRBV12-4	NA	TGTGCCAGCAGCCATTCGGACAGGGCGTCCTATGGCTACACCTTC	CASSHSDRASYGYTF
NA	TRBJ2-3	TRBV9	many	TGTGCCAGCAGCGTAGACCCGGGGGCTAGCACAGATACGCAGTATTTT	CASSVDPGASTDTQYF
NA	TRBJ2-5	TRBV5-1	few	TGCGCCAGTAACACCGTTGGGGGGCCCCAAGAGACCCAGTACTTC	CASNTVGGPQETQYF
NA	TRBJ2-7	TRBV7-2	few	TGTGCCAGCAGCTTAGACGCAGGGTCTAGGGGCGAGCAGTACTTC	CASSLDAGSRGEQYF
TRBD1	TRBJ1-1	TRBV20-1	few	TGCAGTGCTAGAGATGCCCGGACAGGGGGCCTTTTGCGAACTGAAGCTTTCTTT	CSARDARTGGLLRTEAFF
NA	TRBJ1-1	TRBV4-1	few	TGCGCCAGCAGCCAACCATTAAGGGGGAACACTGAAGCTTTCTTT	CASSQPLRGNTEAFF
NA	TRBJ1-3	TRBV20-1	NA	TGCAGTGCTACCCCTCTCAGGGGTCCCGGAAACACCATATATTTT	CSATPLRGPGNTIYF
NA	TRBJ2-3	TRBV4-2	many	TGTGCCAGCAGCCATCCTAAAAGTCGGAGGGGGAGCACAGATACGCAGTATTTT	CASSHPKSRRGSTDTQYF
NA	TRBJ2-7	TRBV5-4	NA	TGTGCCAGCAGCTTTTTAGGGAAACCCTACGAGCAGTACTTC	CASSFLGKPYEQYF
TRBD2	TRBJ2-1	TRBV24-1	few	TGTGCCACCAGTGTCCGTGGGAGGGCCCCCAATGAGCAGTTCTTC	CATSVRGRAPNEQFF
TRBD1	TRBJ1-1	TRBV5-1	NA	TGCGCCAGCAGCTTAACAGGGGGAAGGACTGAAGCTTTCTTT	CASSLTGGRTEAFF
NA	TRBJ2-1	TRBV6-1	many	TGTGCCAGCAGTGGTCGGGAGAACTACAATGAGCAGTTCTTC	CASSGRENYNEQFF
NA	TRBJ2-2	TRBV12-3/TRBV12-4	NA	TGTGCCAGCAACTTTGGGTCCGGGGAGCTGTTTTTT	CASNFGSGELFF
NA	TRBJ2-7	TRBV6-1	few	TGTGCCAGCAGTGAACTAGACTACGAGCAGTACTTC	CASSELDYEQYF
NA	TRBJ2-7	TRBV11-3	NA	TGTGCCAGCAGTCTCCTGGGGCTACCTCACTACGAGCAGTACTTC	CASSLLGLPHYEQYF
TRBD2	TRBJ2-1	TRBV24-1	many	TGTGCCACCGGACTAGCGGGAGGGCCTAAGATAGATGAGCAGTTCTTC	CATGLAGGPKIDEQFF
NA	TRBJ2-6	TRBV2	NA	TGTGCCAGCACGCTGTCGGGTGCTGGGGCCAACGTCCTGACTTTC	CASTLSGAGANVLTF
TRBD2	TRBJ2-7	TRBV7-9	few	TGTGCCAGCAGCTTAGCGGAGACTAGCTCGGGAGAGCAGTACTTC	CASSLAETSSGEQYF
NA	TRBJ2-7	TRBV24-1	NA	TGTGCCACCAGTGATTCACTTAAAGGGCCCGAGCAGTACTTC	CATSDSLKGPEQYF
TRBD2	TRBJ2-1	TRBV6-4	many	TGTGCCAGCAGTGGGACTAGCGGGGGCAATGAGCAGTTCTTC	CASSGTSGGNEQFF
TRBD1	TRBJ1-2	TRBV7-8	many	TGTGCCAGCAGCCCGAGGACAGGTGGCTACACCTTC	CASSPRTGGYTF
NA	TRBJ2-1	TRBV14	many	TGTGCCAGCAGCCAAGTATATCCTCGACAGAGCTCCTACAATGAGCAGTTCTTC	CASSQVYPRQSSYNEQFF
TRBD2	TRBJ2-1	TRBV7-6	many	TGTGCCAGCAGTTATGGGACTAGCGGGATTGAGCAGTTCTTC	CASSYGTSGIEQFF
NA	TRBJ1-5	TRBV6-5	NA	TGTGCCAGCAGTTACTCGCCAGGCGTCGGCCAGCCCCAGCATTTT	CASSYSPGVGQPQHF
NA	TRBJ1-1	TRBV27	few	TGTGCCAGCAGTTTAAGTGTAGGCACTGAAGCTTTCTTT	CASSLSVGTEAFF
TRBD1	TRBJ1-2	TRBV6-1	NA	TGTGCCAGCAGAGAGCCCGGGCAGGGGGGTGGCTACACCTTC	CASREPGQGGGYTF
NA	TRBJ2-1	TRBV5-1	many	TGCGCCAGCAGCCAGGGCAATGAGCAGTTCTTC	CASSQGNEQFF
NA	TRBJ1-1	TRBV25-1	NA	TGTGCCAGCAGTGCCCCAGGGTCTGGCGTCCCGAACACTGAAGCTTTCTTT	CASSAPGSGVPNTEAFF
NA	TRBJ1-5	TRBV12-3/TRBV12-4	few	TGTGCCAGCAGTTTGGGGTCCCCAGGAGGTCAGCCCCAGCATTTT	CASSLGSPGGQPQHF
TRBD2	TRBJ2-3	TRBV18	many	TGTGCCAGCTCACCAGGGTATGTGCGGGAGAAAGATACGCAGTATTTT	CASSPGYVREKDTQYF
NA	TRBJ1-6	TRBV20-1	NA	TGCAGTGCTAGAGGGACAGCAAATTCACCCCTCCACTTT	CSARGTANSPLHF
TRBD1	TRBJ2-1	TRBV2	few	TGTGCCAGCCGACTATACGGACAGGGAATCGACAATGAGCAGTTCTTC	CASRLYGQGIDNEQFF
TRBD1	TRBJ2-7	TRBV27	few	TGTGCCAGCAGTTCCCGACAGGGTTTGGGCTACGAGCAGTACTTC	CASSSRQGLGYEQYF
TRBD2	TRBJ2-5	TRBV7-2	few	TGTGCCAGCAGCTTAGAACCCGGGGGGGAGACCCAGTACTTC	CASSLEPGGETQYF
TRBD2	TRBJ2-3	TRBV6-5	many	TGTGCCAGCAGTTACATAGCGGGGGGGCCAGATACGCAGTATTTT	CASSYIAGGPDTQYF
TRBD1	TRBJ2-7	TRBV7-2	few	TGTGCCAGCAGCCTAACCCGGGACAGGGGTTCCTACGAGCAGTACTTC	CASSLTRDRGSYEQYF
TRBD1	TRBJ1-6	TRBV7-9	NA	TGTGCCAGCAGCTTTGAAGGGGGCAATTCACCCCTCCACTTT	CASSFEGGNSPLHF
NA	TRBJ1-5	TRBV5-1	few	TGCGCCAGCAGCCTAGGGGTCGGTCAGCCCCAGCATTTT	CASSLGVGQPQHF
NA	TRBJ2-1	TRBV7-6	many	TGTGCCAGCAGCCGAGGATTAAGCTCCTACAATGAGCAGTTCTTC	CASSRGLSSYNEQFF
TRBD1	TRBJ2-5	TRBV5-1	NA	TGCGCCAGCAGCCAAACCGGGACAGAAGAGACCCAGTACTTC	CASSQTGTEETQYF